This T cell receptor beta chain was recorded in a study of cytomegalovirus exposure and HLA in healthy donors. Remarks on this clone: The antigen is not known. The same CDR3 arises from other DNA sequences in this sample as well.

Primers: 60 Vbeta forward and 13 Jbeta reverse. Sequencing used immunoSEQ multiplex PCR; TCRdb keeps in-frame clones, though not all of them. Here the sample spans over 150,000 clones, more than 70% being singletons. The CDR3 loop spans 15 amino acids. Germline lookup yields CDR1 SGHRS and CDR2 YFSETQ. V gave up 4 bases and J gave up 2 bases; unmatched junction bases: 3. Overall study results and limits: Researchers catalogued 160 or so TCR beta chains as cytomegalovirus-associated.

The specimen was PBMCs. This chain joins TRBV5-1 and TRBJ2-7; 13 bases match TRBD2. The receptor's source is a man aged 25-45 years in good health and CMV-seropositive. In DNA, the CDR3 is TGCGCCAGCAGCCCGGGACTAGCGGGAACCTACGAGCAGTACTTC. This codes for CASSPGLAGTYEQYF.